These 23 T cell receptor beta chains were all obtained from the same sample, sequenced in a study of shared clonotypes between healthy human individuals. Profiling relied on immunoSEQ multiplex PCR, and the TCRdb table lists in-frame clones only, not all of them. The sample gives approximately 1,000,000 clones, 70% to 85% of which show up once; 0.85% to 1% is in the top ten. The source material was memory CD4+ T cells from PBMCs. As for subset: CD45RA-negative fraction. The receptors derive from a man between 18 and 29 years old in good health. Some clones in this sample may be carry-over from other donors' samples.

The CDR3 bases are TGTGCCAGCAGCTTAGGGATTCCAAAGGGGGTGGAGACCCAGTACTTC. It translates to CASSLGIPKGVETQYF. The chain joins TRBV7-7 to TRBJ2-5; D possibly corresponds to TRBD1 (6 bases). The germline V gene has CDR1 SSHAT and CDR2 FNYEAQ (reference sequence). V was clipped by 1 base and J by 5 bases, with 17 bases between them. CDR3 length: 16 residues.

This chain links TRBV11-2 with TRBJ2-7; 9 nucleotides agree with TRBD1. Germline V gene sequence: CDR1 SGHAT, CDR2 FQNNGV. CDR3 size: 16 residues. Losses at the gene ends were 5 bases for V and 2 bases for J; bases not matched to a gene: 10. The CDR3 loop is CASSPTRGTGTYEQYF. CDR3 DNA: TGTGCCAGCAGCCCCACACGAGGGACAGGGACCTACGAGCAGTACTTC.

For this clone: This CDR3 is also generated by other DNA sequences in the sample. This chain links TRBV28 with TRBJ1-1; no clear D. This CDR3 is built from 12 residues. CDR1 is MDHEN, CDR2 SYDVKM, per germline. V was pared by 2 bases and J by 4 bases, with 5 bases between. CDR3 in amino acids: CASSLRSTEAFF. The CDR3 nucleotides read TGTGCCAGCAGTTTAAGGAGCACTGAAGCTTTCTTT.

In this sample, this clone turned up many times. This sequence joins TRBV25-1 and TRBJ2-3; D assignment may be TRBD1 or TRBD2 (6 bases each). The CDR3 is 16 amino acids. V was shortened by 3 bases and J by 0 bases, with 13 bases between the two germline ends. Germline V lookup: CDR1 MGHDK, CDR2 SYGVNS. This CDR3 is CASSDSGATSTDTQYF. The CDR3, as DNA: TGTGCCAGCAGTGACTCGGGGGCCACTAGCACAGATACGCAGTATTTT.

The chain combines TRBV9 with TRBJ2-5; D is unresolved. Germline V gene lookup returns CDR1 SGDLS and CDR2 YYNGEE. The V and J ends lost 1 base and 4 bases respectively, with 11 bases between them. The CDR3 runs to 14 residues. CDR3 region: CASSVSWWGETQYF. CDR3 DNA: TGTGCCAGCAGCGTATCTTGGTGGGGAGAGACCCAGTACTTC.

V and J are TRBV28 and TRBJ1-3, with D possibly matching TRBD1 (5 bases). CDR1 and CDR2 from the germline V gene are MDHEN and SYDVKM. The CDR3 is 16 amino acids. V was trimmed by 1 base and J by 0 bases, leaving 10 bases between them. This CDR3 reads CASSLLDTRSGNTIYF. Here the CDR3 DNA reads TGTGCCAGCAGTTTATTGGACACACGCTCTGGAAACACCATATATTTT. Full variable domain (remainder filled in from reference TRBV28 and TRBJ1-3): DVKVTQSSRYLVKRTGEKVFLECVQDMDHENMFWYRQDPGLGLRLIYFSYDVKMKEKGDIPEGYSVSREKKERFSLILESASTNQTSMYLCASSLLDTRSGNTIYFGEGSWLTVV.

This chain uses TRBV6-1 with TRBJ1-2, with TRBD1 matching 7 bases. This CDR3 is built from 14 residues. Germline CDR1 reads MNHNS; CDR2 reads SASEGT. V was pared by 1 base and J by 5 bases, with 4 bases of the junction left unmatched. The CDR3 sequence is CASSEGGGPYGYTF. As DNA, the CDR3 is TGTGCCAGCAGTGAAGGAGGGGGCCCGTATGGCTACACCTTC.

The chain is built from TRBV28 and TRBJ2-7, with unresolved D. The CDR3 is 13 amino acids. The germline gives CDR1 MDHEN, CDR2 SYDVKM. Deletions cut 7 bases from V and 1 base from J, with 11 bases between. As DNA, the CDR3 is TGTGCCAGCACCCTGGTACTTTCCTACGAGCAGTACTTC. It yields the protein CASTLVLSYEQYF. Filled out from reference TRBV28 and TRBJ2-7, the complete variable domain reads DVKVTQSSRYLVKRTGEKVFLECVQDMDHENMFWYRQDPGLGLRLIYFSYDVKMKEKGDIPEGYSVSREKKERFSLILESASTNQTSMYLCASTLVLSYEQYFGPGTRLTVT.

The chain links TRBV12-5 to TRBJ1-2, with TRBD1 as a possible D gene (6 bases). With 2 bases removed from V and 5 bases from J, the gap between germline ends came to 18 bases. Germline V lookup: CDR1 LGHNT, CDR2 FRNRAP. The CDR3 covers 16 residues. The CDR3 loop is CASGLRRGGAGYGYTF. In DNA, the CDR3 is TGTGCTAGTGGTTTGCGAAGGGGGGGCGCAGGATATGGCTACACCTTC. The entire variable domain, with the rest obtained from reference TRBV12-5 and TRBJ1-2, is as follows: DARVTQTPRHKVTEMGQEVTMRCQPILGHNTVFWYRQTMMQGLELLAYFRNRAPLDDSGMPKDRFSAEMPDATLATLKIQPSEPRDSAVYFCASGLRRGGAGYGYTFGSGTRLTVV.

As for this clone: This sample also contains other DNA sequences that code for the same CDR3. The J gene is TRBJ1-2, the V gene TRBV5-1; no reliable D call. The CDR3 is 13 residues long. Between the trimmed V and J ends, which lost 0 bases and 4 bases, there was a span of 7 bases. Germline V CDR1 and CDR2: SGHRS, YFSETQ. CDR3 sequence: CASSLGGSYGYTF. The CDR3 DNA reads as TGCGCCAGCAGCTTGGGTGGAAGCTATGGCTACACCTTC.

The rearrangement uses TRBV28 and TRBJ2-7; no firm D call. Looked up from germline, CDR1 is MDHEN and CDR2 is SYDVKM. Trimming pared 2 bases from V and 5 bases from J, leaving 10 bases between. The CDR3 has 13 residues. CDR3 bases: TGTGCCAGCAGTTTACTGTCTCTCGACGAGCAGTACTTC. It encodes CASSLLSLDEQYF.

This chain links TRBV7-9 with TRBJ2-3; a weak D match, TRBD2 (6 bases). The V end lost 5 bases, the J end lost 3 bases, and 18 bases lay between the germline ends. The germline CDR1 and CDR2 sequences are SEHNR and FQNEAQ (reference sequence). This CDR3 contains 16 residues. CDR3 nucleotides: TGTGCCAGCAGCCCACTCAGTCGTGGGGGGACAGATACGCAGTATTTT. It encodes CASSPLSRGGTDTQYF.

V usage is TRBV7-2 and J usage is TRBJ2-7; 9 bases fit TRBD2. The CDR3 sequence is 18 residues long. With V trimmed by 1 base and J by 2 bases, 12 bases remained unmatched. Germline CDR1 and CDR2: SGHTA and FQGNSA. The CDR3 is CASSLDRFSGSSTYEQYF. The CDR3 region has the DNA TGTGCCAGCAGCTTAGATAGGTTTAGCGGGAGTTCGACCTACGAGCAGTACTTC.

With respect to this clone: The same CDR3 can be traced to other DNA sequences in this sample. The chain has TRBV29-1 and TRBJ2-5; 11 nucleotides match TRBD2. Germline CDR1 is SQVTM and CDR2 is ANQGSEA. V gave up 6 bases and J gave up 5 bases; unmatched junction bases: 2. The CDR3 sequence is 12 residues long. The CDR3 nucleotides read TGCAGCGTGCTAGCGGGAGGCGAGACCCAGTACTTC. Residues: CSVLAGGETQYF.

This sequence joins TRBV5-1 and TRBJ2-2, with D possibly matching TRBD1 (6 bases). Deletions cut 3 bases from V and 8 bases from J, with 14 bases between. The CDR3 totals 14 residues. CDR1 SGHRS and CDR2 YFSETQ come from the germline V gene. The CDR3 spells CASSWDLQGGELFF. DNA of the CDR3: TGCGCCAGCAGCTGGGACCTACAGGGAGGGGAGCTGTTTTTT.

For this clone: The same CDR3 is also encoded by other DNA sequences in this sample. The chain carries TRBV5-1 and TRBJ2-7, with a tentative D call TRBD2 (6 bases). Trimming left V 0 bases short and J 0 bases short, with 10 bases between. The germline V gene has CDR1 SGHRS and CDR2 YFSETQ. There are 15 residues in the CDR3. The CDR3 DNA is TGCGCCAGCAGCTTGGGTGGGACTGCCTCCTACGAGCAGTACTTC. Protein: CASSLGGTASYEQYF. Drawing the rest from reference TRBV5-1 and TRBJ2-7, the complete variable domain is KAGVTQTPRYLIKTRGQQVTLSCSPISGHRSVSWYQQTPGQGLQFLFEYFSETQRNKGNFPGRFSGRQFSNSRSEMNVSTLELGDSALYLCASSLGGTASYEQYFGPGTRLTVT.

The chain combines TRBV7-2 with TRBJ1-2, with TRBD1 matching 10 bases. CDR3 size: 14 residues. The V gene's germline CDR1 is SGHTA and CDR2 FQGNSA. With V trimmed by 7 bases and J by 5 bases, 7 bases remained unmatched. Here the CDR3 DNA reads TGTGCCAGCAACCGACAGGGGGCGAATTATGGCTACACCTTC. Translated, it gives CASNRQGANYGYTF.

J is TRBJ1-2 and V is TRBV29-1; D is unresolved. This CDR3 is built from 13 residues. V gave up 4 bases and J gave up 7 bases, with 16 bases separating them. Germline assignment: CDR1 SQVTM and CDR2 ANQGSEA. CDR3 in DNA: TGCAGCGTTGGCCAGCCCTTCGCGGGTGGCTACACCTTC. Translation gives CSVGQPFAGGYTF.

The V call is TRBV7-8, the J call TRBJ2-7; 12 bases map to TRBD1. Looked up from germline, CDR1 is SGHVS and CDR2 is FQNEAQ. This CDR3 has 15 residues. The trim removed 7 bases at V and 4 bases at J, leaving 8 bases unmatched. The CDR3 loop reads CASNARGQGAYEQYF. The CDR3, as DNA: TGTGCCAGCAACGCTCGGGGACAGGGGGCTTACGAGCAGTACTTC.

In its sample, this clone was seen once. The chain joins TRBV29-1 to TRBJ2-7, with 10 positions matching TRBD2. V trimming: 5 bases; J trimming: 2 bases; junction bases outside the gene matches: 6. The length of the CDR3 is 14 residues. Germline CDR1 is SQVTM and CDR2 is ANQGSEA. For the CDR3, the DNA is TGCAGCGTTCTCGGACTAGCGGATCCCTACGAGCAGTACTTC. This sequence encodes CSVLGLADPYEQYF.

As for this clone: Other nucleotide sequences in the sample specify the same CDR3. The CDR3 reads CASSRNLGYEQYF. CDR3 nucleotides: TGTGCCAGCAGTAGGAACTTGGGGTACGAGCAGTACTTC. This chain joins TRBV6-5 and TRBJ2-7; the D is unclear. V gave up 5 bases and J gave up 4 bases, with 12 bases separating them. The CDR3 runs 13 residues. Germline CDR1 and CDR2: MNHEY and SVGAGI.

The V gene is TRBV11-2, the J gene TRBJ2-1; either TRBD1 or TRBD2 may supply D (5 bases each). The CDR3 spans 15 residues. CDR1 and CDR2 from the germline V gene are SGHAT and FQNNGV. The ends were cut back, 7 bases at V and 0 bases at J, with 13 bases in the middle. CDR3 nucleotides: TGTGCCAGCAAGACGGGACCCAGCTCCTACAATGAGCAGTTCTTC. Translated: CASKTGPSSYNEQFF.

The CDR3 sequence: CAWSTGTWNQPQHF. The CDR3 bases are TGTGCCTGGAGTACAGGGACCTGGAATCAGCCCCAGCATTTT. This rearrangement joins TRBV30 to TRBJ1-5; TRBD1 is a possible D gene (6 bases). With 2 bases removed from V and 4 bases from J, the gap between germline ends came to 12 bases. Germline values: CDR1 GTSNPN, CDR2 SVGIG (reference sequence). There are 14 residues in the CDR3.